This record concerns one T cell receptor beta chain sequence. The antigen is not known. Germline-derived CDR1 and CDR2 are DFQATT and SNEGSKA (reference sequence). This CDR3 spans 14 amino acids. V gave up 4 bases and J gave up 2 bases, with 13 bases separating them. Once obtained from cultured CD4+ T cells, the DNA was sequenced using the Oncomine TCR Beta short-read assay. After culture, CD4+ T cells served as the source for genomic DNA extraction. In TCRdb, the PCR reads were re-called with MiXCR into one record per CDR3 protein. The sample includes 4,600 or so distinct CDR3 sequences, 25% to 35% seen only once; the top ten take approximately 32%. Noted treatment: approximately 11-day PBMC culture with coronavirus spike peptide pools or control peptides (ViraFEST assay). After expanding antigen-specific T cells with peptide pools, ViraFEST sequenced their TCRs. This record belongs to a study of vaccination and CD4 T cells after COVID-19. Study background: Blood was drawn a median around 71 days post second dose, range 14 to 241.

The TCR originated in a human donor who had recovered from COVID-19. Material: CD4+ T cells from blood, cultured in vitro. The rearrangement joins TRBV20-1 to TRBJ2-3, with unresolved D. Here the CDR3 DNA reads TGCAGTGCTACTACCGGGCCGCACACAGATACGCAGTATTTT. This sequence encodes CSATTGPHTDTQYF.